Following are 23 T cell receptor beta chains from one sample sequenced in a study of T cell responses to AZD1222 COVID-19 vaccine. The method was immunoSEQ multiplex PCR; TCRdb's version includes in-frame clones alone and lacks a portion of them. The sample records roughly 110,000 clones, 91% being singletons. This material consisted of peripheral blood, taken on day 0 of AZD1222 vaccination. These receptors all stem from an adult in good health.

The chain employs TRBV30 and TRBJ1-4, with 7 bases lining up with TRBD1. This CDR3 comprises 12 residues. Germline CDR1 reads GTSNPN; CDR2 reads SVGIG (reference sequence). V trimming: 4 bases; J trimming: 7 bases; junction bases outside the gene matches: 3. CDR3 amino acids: CAWNRGSEKLFF. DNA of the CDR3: TGTGCCTGGAACAGGGGTAGTGAAAAACTGTTTTTT.

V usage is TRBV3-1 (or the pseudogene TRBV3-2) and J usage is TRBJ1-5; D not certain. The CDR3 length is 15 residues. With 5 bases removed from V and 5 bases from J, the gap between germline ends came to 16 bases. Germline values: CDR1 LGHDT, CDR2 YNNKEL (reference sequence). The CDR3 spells CASSAKARHHQPQHF. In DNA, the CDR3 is TGTGCCAGCAGCGCCAAAGCTCGGCATCATCAGCCCCAGCATTTT.

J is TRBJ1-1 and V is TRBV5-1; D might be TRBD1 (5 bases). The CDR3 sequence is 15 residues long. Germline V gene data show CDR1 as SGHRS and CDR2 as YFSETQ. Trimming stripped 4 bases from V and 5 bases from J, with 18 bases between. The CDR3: CASSQSQGGGTEAFF. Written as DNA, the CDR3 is TGCGCCAGCAGCCAGAGTCAGGGCGGGGGGACTGAAGCTTTCTTT.

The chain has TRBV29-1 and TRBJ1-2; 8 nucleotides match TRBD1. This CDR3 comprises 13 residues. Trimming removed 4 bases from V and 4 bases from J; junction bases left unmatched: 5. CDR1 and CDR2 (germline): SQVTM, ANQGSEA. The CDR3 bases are TGCAGCGTTGGTTTTGGACAGGGCTATGGCTACACCTTC. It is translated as CSVGFGQGYGYTF.

This CDR3 is CASSSYGGQYEQYF. The CDR3 DNA follows: TGTGCCAGCAGCTCGTACGGGGGGCAGTACGAGCAGTACTTC. V is TRBV5-4 and J is TRBJ2-7, with D perhaps matching TRBD2 (7 bases). Germline CDR1 reads SGHNT; CDR2 reads YYREEE (reference sequence). The CDR3 runs to 14 residues. Trimming took 3 bases from V and 4 from J, leaving 14 bases between them.

CDR3 loop: CASSRDREREKLFF. The CDR3 DNA sequence: TGTGCCAGCAGCCGGGACAGGGAGCGTGAAAAACTGTTTTTT. The J gene is TRBJ1-4, the V gene TRBV9; 9 bases agree with TRBD1. From germline, CDR1 is SGDLS and CDR2 YYNGEE. The CDR3 length is 14 residues. V was pared by 4 bases and J by 7 bases, with 5 bases of the junction left unmatched.

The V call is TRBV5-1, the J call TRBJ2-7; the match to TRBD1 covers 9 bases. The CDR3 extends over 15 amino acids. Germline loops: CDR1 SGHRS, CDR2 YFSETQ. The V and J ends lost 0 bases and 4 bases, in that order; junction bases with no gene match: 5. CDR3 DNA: TGCGCCAGCAGCTTGGGTGGACAGGGGTCATACGAGCAGTACTTC. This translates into CASSLGGQGSYEQYF.

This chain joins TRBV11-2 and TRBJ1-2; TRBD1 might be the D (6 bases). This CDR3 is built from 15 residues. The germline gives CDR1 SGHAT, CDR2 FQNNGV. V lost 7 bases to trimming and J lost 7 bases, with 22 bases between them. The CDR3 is CASNPTRSGGGGYTF. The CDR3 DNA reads TGTGCCAGCAACCCTACAAGGAGCGGAGGGGGTGGCTACACCTTC. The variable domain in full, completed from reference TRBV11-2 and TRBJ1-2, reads EAGVAQSPRYKIIEKRQSVAFWCNPISGHATLYWYQQILGQGPKLLIQFQNNGVVDDSQLPKDRFSAERLKGVDSTLKIQPAKLEDSAVYLCASNPTRSGGGGYTFGSGTRLTVV.

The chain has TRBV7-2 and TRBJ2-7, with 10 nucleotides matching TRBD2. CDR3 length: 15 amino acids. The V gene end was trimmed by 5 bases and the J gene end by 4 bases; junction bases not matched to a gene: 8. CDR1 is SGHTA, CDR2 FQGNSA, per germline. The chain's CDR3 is CASSLTSGVSYEQYF. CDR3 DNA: TGTGCCAGCAGCCTTACTAGCGGGGTGTCATACGAGCAGTACTTC.

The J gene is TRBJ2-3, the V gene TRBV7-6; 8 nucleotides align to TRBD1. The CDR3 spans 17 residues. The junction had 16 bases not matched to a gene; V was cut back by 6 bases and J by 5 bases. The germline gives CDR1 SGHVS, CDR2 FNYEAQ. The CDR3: CASSPSDTGGIGDTQYF. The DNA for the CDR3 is TGTGCCAGCAGTCCTTCAGATACAGGGGGAATCGGAGATACGCAGTATTTT. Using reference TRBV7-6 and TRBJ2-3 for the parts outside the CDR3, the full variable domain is GAGVSQSPRYKVTKRGQDVALRCDPISGHVSLYWYRQALGQGPEFLTYFNYEAQQDKSGLPNDRFSAERPEGSISTLTIQRTEQRDSAMYRCASSPSDTGGIGDTQYFGPGTRLTVL.

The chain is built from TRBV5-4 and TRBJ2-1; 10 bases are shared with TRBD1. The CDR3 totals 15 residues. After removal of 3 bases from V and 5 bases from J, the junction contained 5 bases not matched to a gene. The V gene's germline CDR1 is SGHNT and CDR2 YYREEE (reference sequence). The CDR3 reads CASSSGTGANNEQFF. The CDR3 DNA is TGTGCCAGCAGCTCTGGGACAGGGGCTAACAATGAGCAGTTCTTC.

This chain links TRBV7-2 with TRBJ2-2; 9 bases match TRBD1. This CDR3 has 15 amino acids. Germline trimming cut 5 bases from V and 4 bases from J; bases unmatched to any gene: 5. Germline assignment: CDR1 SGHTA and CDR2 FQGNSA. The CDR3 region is CASSLGQGVTGELFF. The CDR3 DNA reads TGTGCCAGCAGCCTGGGACAGGGAGTCACCGGGGAGCTGTTTTTT.

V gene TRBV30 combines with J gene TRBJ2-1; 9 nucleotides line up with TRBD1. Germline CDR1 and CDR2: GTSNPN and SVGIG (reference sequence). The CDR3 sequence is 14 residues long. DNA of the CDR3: TGTGCTGGGGGGGACAGGGCCCTGACCAATGAGCAGTTCTTC. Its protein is CAGGDRALTNEQFF.

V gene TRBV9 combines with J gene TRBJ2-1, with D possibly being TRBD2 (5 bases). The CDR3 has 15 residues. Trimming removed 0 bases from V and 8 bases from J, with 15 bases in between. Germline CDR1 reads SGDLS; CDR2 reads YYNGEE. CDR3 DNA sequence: TGTGCCAGCAGCGTAGCGGCTAGCCGGTTCCATGAGCAGTTCTTC. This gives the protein CASSVAASRFHEQFF.

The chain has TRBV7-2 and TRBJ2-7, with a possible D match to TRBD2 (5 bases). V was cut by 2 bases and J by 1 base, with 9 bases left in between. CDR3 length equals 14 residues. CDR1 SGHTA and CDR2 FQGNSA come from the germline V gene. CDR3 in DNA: TGTGCCAGCAGCTTAAACGGGATTTCCTACGAGCAGTACTTC. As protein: CASSLNGISYEQYF.

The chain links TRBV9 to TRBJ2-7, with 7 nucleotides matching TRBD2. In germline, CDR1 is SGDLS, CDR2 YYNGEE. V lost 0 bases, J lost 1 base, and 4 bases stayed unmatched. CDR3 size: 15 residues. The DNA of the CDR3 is TGTGCCAGCAGCGTAGCTAGCGGACTTTCCTACGAGCAGTACTTC. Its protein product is CASSVASGLSYEQYF.

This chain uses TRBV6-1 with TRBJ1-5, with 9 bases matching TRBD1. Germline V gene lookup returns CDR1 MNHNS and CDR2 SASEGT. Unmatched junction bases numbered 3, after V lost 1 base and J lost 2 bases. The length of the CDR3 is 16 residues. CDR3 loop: CASSEGTGDGNQPQHF. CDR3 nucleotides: TGTGCCAGCAGTGAAGGGACAGGGGATGGCAATCAGCCCCAGCATTTT.

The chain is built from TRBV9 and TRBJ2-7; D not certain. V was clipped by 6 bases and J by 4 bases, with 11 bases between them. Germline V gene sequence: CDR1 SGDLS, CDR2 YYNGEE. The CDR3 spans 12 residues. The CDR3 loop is CASNLQSYEQYF. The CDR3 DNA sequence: TGTGCCAGCAACCTACAGTCTTACGAGCAGTACTTC.

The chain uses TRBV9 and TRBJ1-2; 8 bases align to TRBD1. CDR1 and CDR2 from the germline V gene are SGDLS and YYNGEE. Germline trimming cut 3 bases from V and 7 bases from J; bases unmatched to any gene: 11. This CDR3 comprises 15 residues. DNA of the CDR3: TGTGCCAGCAGCGGCGGACAGGGATGGGGGCTTGGCTACACCTTC. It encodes CASSGGQGWGLGYTF.

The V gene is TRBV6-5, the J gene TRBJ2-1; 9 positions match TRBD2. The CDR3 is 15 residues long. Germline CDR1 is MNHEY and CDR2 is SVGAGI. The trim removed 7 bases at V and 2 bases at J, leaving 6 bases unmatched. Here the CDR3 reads CASIRAGGTYNEQFF. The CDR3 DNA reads TGTGCCAGCATCAGAGCGGGGGGCACCTACAATGAGCAGTTCTTC.

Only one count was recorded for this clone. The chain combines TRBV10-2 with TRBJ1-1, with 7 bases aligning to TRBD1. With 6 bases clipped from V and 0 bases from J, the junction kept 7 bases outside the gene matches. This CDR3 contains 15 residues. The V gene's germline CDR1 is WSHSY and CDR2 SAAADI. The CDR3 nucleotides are TGCGCCAGCAGCCGCGAGGGGGCTTTGAACACTGAAGCTTTCTTT. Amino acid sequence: CASSREGALNTEAFF.

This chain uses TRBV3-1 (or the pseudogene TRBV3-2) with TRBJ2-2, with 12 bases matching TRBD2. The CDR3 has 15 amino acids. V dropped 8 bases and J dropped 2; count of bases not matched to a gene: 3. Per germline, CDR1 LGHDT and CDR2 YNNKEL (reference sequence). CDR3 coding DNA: TGTGCCAGCCACGGACTAGCGGGAAACACCGGGGAGCTGTTTTTT. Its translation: CASHGLAGNTGELFF.

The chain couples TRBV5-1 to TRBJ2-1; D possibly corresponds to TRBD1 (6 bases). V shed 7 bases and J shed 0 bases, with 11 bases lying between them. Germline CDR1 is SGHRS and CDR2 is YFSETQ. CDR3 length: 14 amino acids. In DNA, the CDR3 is TGCGCCAGCCACCGGGACAACTCCTACAATGAGCAGTTCTTC. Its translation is CASHRDNSYNEQFF.